These T cell receptor beta chains were read from a single sample in a study of cytomegalovirus exposure and HLA in healthy donors. Clones were sequenced by immunoSEQ multiplex PCR, and TCRdb holds only the in-frame ones, with some missing. The sample consists of 150,000 to 200,000 clones, more than 70% of them appearing once. The sample comprised PBMCs. The receptors were sampled from a male donor in good health and CMV-seronegative. Both conserved end residues are part of each CDR3. Each record gives: CDR3 DNA, CDR3 protein, J gene, V gene, clone size, D gene. D genes are given only for firm matches. Only some rows state a clone size, as once, few, many or a class for expanded clones.

TGTGCCAGCTCTCCAGAAGGACAGGGCCTCACCGGGGAGCTGTTTTTT CASSPEGQGLTGELFF TRBJ2-2 TRBV18 NA TRBD1
TGTGCCAGCAGCCGCACCGGGACTCTCTACGAGCAGTACTTC CASSRTGTLYEQYF TRBJ2-7 TRBV4-2 many NA
TGTGCCAGCAGCACCGGGACAGGGTATGGCTACACCTTC CASSTGTGYGYTF TRBJ1-2 TRBV5-8 NA TRBD1
TGTGCCAGCAGCGTACTAGCAGGATCCCGTGAAGCTTTCTTT CASSVLAGSREAFF TRBJ1-1 TRBV11-2 NA NA
TGTGCCAGCAGCTCTACTTCGGGCACCGGGGAGCTGTTTTTT CASSSTSGTGELFF TRBJ2-2 TRBV13 NA NA
TGCGCCAGCAGCTCCAACGCCGGAGTGCGGGCTGAAGCTTTCTTT CASSSNAGVRAEAFF TRBJ1-1 TRBV5-1 NA NA
TGCGCCAGCAGCCAAGAGGTGGGGACAGGGAGGGCTTTCTTT CASSQEVGTGRAFF TRBJ1-1 TRBV4-3 NA TRBD1
TGTGCCAGCAGTTTAACATGGGGCCCTGAAGCTTTCTTT CASSLTWGPEAFF TRBJ1-1 TRBV28 NA NA
TGCGCCAGCAGCCTATCCCCCGGGACTAGCGCGGCGAAGACCCAGTACTTC CASSLSPGTSAAKTQYF TRBJ2-5 TRBV5-1 NA TRBD2
TGTGCCAGCAGTTCAGTCTCCTCTGGAAACACCATATATTTT CASSSVSSGNTIYF TRBJ1-3 TRBV6-6 NA NA